What follows are 27 T cell receptor beta chains derived from one specimen sequenced in a study of human T cells and chemical hapten exposure. TCRdb called the RACE reads again in MiXCR, with one record for every CDR3 protein. The profile shows 380,000 or so distinct CDR3 sequences, approximately 5% of them singletons. Time point described: patch test 1, 2 weeks after DPC sensitization. Described treatment: therapeutic diphenylcyclopropenone sensitization with weekly scalp DPC. Sequences were derived from whole blood, sampled in connection with sensitization to the hapten diphenylcyclopropenone (DPC). Receptors were obtained from a woman between 50 and 59 years old with alopecia areata. Some clones in this sample may be carry-over from other donors' samples.

This clonotype was counted ten times or more. This chain connects TRBV20-1 to TRBJ2-7; D may be TRBD2 (6 bases). The V and J ends lost 4 bases and 5 bases respectively, with 12 bases between them. Looked up from germline, CDR1 is DFQATT and CDR2 is SNEGSKA (reference sequence). The CDR3 runs 12 residues. DNA of the CDR3: TGCAGTGCTAAGGGACTCCTCGACGAGCAGTACTTC. It translates to CSAKGLLDEQYF.

Only a few counts were recorded for this clonotype. The CDR3 sequence: CASSWGTPYNEQFF. As DNA, the CDR3 is TGTGCCAGCAGTTGGGGGACACCCTACAATGAGCAGTTCTTC. This sequence joins TRBV12-3 or TRBV12-4 and TRBJ2-1; tentatively, D is TRBD1 (6 bases). V gave up 4 bases and J gave up 2 bases, with 9 bases separating them. This CDR3 spans 14 amino acids.

The V gene is TRBV19, the J gene TRBJ1-4, with D uncertain. The CDR3 covers 14 residues. V was trimmed by 5 bases and J by 7 bases, leaving 14 bases between them. Germline lookup yields CDR1 LNHDA and CDR2 SQIVND (reference sequence). The CDR3 reads CASSGREESEKLFF. The CDR3 DNA reads TGTGCCAGTAGTGGAAGGGAAGAAAGTGAAAAACTGTTTTTT.

This clonotype was seen a handful of times. The chain couples TRBV20-1 to TRBJ2-2; a possible D gene is TRBD1 (6 bases). The CDR3 length is 15 residues. CDR1 is DFQATT, CDR2 SNEGSKA, per germline (reference sequence). Trimming cost V 0 bases and J 1 base, with 9 bases left between them. CDR3 amino acids: CSARDGRGNTGELFF. The CDR3 region has the DNA TGCAGTGCTAGAGACGGCAGGGGGAACACCGGGGAGCTGTTTTTT.

The chain uses TRBV12-3 or TRBV12-4 and TRBJ1-1; 7 bases agree with TRBD1. With V trimmed by 6 bases and J by 3 bases, 10 bases remained unmatched. The CDR3 runs 15 residues. CDR3 sequence (DNA): TGTGCCAGCAGCCAACGACAGGGTCTGGACACTGAAGCTTTCTTT. Translating it yields CASSQRQGLDTEAFF.

This clonotype was counted at least ten times. As DNA, the CDR3 is TGCGCCAGCAGCTTGGCTTCAGGGGGAAAGAACACTGAAGCTTTCTTT. The encoded protein is CASSLASGGKNTEAFF. The V call is TRBV5-1, the J call TRBJ1-1, with TRBD1 matching over 7 bases. Per germline, CDR1 SGHRS and CDR2 YFSETQ. V shed 0 bases, J shed 1 base, and the junction held 6 bases outside the gene matches. This CDR3 comprises 16 residues. Looking up the rest from reference TRBV5-1 and TRBJ1-1 gives the full variable domain: KAGVTQTPRYLIKTRGQQVTLSCSPISGHRSVSWYQQTPGQGLQFLFEYFSETQRNKGNFPGRFSGRQFSNSRSEMNVSTLELGDSALYLCASSLASGGKNTEAFFGQGTRLTVV.

This clonotype was observed many times. V is TRBV10-1 and J is TRBJ2-7, with 12 bases aligning to TRBD1. V lost 5 bases and J lost 6; bases outside the gene matches: 8. This CDR3 is 15 amino acids long. Looked up from germline, CDR1 is WNHNN and CDR2 is SYGVQD (reference sequence). CDR3 loop: CASSSRDRGPAEQYF. CDR3 coding DNA: TGCGCCAGCAGTAGCCGGGACAGGGGGCCGGCCGAGCAGTACTTC.

Many counts were recorded for this clonotype. This chain uses TRBV14 with TRBJ1-6, with unresolved D. V was pared by 3 bases and J by 6 bases, with 6 bases between. This CDR3 has 13 residues. CDR1 and CDR2 from the germline V gene are SGHDN and FVKESK. The CDR3 nucleotides read TGTGCCAGCAGCCACCGGGGTAATTCACCCCTCCACTTT. This sequence encodes CASSHRGNSPLHF.

In its sample, this clonotype was seen a few times. The chain couples TRBV2 to TRBJ2-5; D is possibly TRBD2 (6 bases). CDR1 and CDR2 from the germline V gene are SNHLY and FYNNEI. CDR3 length: 14 residues. V lost 7 bases, J lost 2 bases, and 14 bases lay in between. DNA of the CDR3: TGTGCCAGCACCGAGGAGGGGTGGCAAGAGACCCAGTACTTC. Its protein is CASTEEGWQETQYF.

This clonotype was seen many times. This chain links TRBV20-1 with TRBJ1-2; no clear D gene. Germline assignment: CDR1 DFQATT and CDR2 SNEGSKA (reference sequence). CDR3 size: 13 residues. The V end was cut by 1 base, the J end by 3 bases, with 9 bases between. The CDR3 nucleotides are TGCAGTGCTAGAGTCGAGCGCGACTATGGCTACACCTTC. Amino acid sequence: CSARVERDYGYTF.

The sample holds a few counts of this clonotype. This chain uses TRBV10-3 with TRBJ2-3; TRBD2 matches 8 bases. The length of the CDR3 is 17 residues. Germline loops: CDR1 ENHRY, CDR2 SYGVKD. J lost 0 bases, V lost 0 bases, and 5 bases had no gene match. In DNA, the CDR3 is TGTGCCATCAGTGAGTCCGCGGGGGGATCTAGCACAGATACGCAGTATTTT. This codes for CAISESAGGSSTDTQYF.

This clonotype has at least ten counts. The junction departs from the called germline gene at one end, perhaps through a read error. The chain has TRBV2 and TRBJ1-6, with 10 bases fitting TRBD1. Per the germline V gene, CDR1 is SNHLY and CDR2 is FYNNEI. The CDR3 loop spans 13 amino acids. The CDR3 DNA reads as TGTGCCAGCCGAGAGGGGACAGGGGCCCGCCGTGCGTTT. It encodes CASREGTGARRAF.

In this sample, this clonotype turned up many times. This chain connects TRBV5-1 to TRBJ2-7; 8 positions agree with TRBD1. This CDR3 comprises 16 residues. CDR1 is SGHRS and CDR2 is YFSETQ in the germline V gene. J lost 1 base, V lost 0 bases, and 6 bases had no gene match. As DNA, the CDR3 is TGCGCCAGCAGCTTGGTGAGACAGGGGCGGTCCTACGAGCAGTACTTC. It encodes CASSLVRQGRSYEQYF.

This clonotype was recorded at least ten times. This chain uses TRBV27 with TRBJ2-2; D remains unclear. Germline CDR1 MNHEY, CDR2 SMNVEV (reference sequence). The CDR3 spans 12 residues. The V end was cut by 5 bases, the J end by 4 bases, with 5 bases between. The chain's CDR3 is CASSPATGELFF. The CDR3 DNA reads TGTGCCAGCAGTCCCGCCACCGGGGAGCTGTTTTTT.

About this clonotype: A much bigger clone sits one base away, suggesting this may be a read error. This chain links TRBV10-3 with TRBJ1-1, with D hard to call. V lost 4 bases and J lost 5, with 11 bases in between. This CDR3 spans 13 amino acids. The V gene's germline CDR1 is ENHRY and CDR2 SYGVKD. CDR3 in DNA: TGTGCCATCAGTGTAGTCGGGCAAACTGAAGCTTTCTTT. It specifies CAISVVGQTEAFF.

This clonotype was counted many times. V is TRBV5-5 and J is TRBJ2-4; TRBD2 agrees at 10 bases. Germline CDR1 SGHKS, CDR2 YYEKEE (reference sequence). After removal of 2 bases from V and 2 bases from J, the junction contained 4 bases not matched to a gene. The CDR3 length is 16 residues. As DNA, the CDR3 is TGTGCCAGCAGCTTATCTAGCGGGGGATCCAAAAACATTCAGTACTTC. Its translation is CASSLSSGGSKNIQYF.

This clonotype was detected ten times or more. The chain uses TRBV11-2 and TRBJ2-3; a possible D gene is TRBD1 (5 bases). The CDR3 covers 13 residues. Trimming removed 5 bases at V and 2 bases at J, with 8 bases between. Per germline, CDR1 SGHAT and CDR2 FQNNGV. The CDR3 loop reads CASSPDTTDTQYF. The DNA for the CDR3 is TGTGCCAGCAGCCCGGACACCACAGATACGCAGTATTTT.

This clonotype was counted at least ten times. The CDR3 region has the DNA TGTGCCAGCAGCTCCGCTTGGTTGCGGTCACCCACAGATACGCAGTATTTT. It is translated as CASSSAWLRSPTDTQYF. The V call is TRBV7-2, the J call TRBJ2-3; D is uncertain. CDR3 length: 17 amino acids. V was shortened by 4 bases and J by 2 bases, with 19 bases between the two germline ends. The germline V gene has CDR1 SGHTA and CDR2 FQGNSA.

This rearrangement joins TRBV15 to TRBJ2-1; TRBD2 matches at 13 bases. V trimming: 6 bases; J trimming: 7 bases; junction bases outside the gene matches: 6. Looked up from germline, CDR1 is LNHNV and CDR2 is YYDKDF (reference sequence). The CDR3 is made up of 15 amino acids. CDR3 nucleotides: TGTGCCACCAGATCCGGGACTAGCGGGATGAATGAGCAGTTCTTC. Translation: CATRSGTSGMNEQFF.

Here the CDR3 reads CSAAPGGYGYTF. CDR3 nucleotide sequence: TGCAGTGCCGCCCCGGGCGGCTATGGCTACACCTTC. V is TRBV20-1 and J is TRBJ1-2; D call uncertain. CDR3 length equals 12 residues. V lost 6 bases to trimming and J lost 4 bases, with 12 bases between them. Per germline, CDR1 DFQATT and CDR2 SNEGSKA (reference sequence).

As to this clonotype: At one of its ends the junction is not consistent with the germline gene, which may arise from a read error. The chain carries TRBV13 and TRBJ2-7; 8 nucleotides line up with TRBD2. There are 16 residues in the CDR3. Germline lookup yields CDR1 PRHDT and CDR2 FYEKMQ (reference sequence). This chain's CDR3 is CANSLRASGPLGEQYF. CDR3 DNA: TGTGCCAACAGCTTAAGGGCTAGCGGGCCCCTCGGCGAGCAGTACTTC.

This clonotype turned up a few times. This chain's CDR3 is CASAEGGTEAFF. CDR3 sequence (DNA): TGTGCCAGCGCTGAAGGGGGTACTGAAGCTTTCTTT. J is TRBJ1-1 and V is TRBV6-5; D possibly corresponds to TRBD1 (6 bases). Germline lookup yields CDR1 MNHEY and CDR2 SVGAGI. V was cut by 8 bases and J by 5 bases, with 12 bases left in between. This CDR3 is 12 amino acids long.

This clonotype has ten or more counts. The chain recombines TRBV5-6 with TRBJ1-1, with D maybe TRBD1 (6 bases). With 7 bases removed from V and 2 bases from J, the gap between germline ends came to 18 bases. Germline assignment: CDR1 SGHDT and CDR2 YYEEEE. The CDR3 is 15 amino acids. CDR3 sequence (DNA): TGTGCCAGCGTATCAATGCGGGGGGCAAACACTGAAGCTTTCTTT. Its protein product is CASVSMRGANTEAFF.

This clonotype was counted at least ten times. This rearrangement joins TRBV21-1 to TRBJ1-2. TRBV21-1 counts as a pseudogene. The CDR3 totals 14 residues. CDR3 bases: TGTGCCAGCAGCAAGGAAGGGAGACCTACGGACTACACCTTC. It encodes CASSKEGRPTDYTF.

The V gene is TRBV27, the J gene TRBJ1-4; a weak D match, TRBD1 (6 bases). Per the germline V gene, CDR1 is MNHEY and CDR2 is SMNVEV (reference sequence). The CDR3 loop spans 16 amino acids. Deletions cut 6 bases from V and 1 base from J, with 15 bases between. CDR3 in amino acids: CASRLQGVETNEKLFF. The CDR3 bases are TGTGCCAGCAGGCTACAGGGCGTCGAAACTAATGAAAAACTGTTTTTT.

This clonotype has at least ten counts. The V gene is TRBV20-1, the J gene TRBJ2-1; D not resolved. The length of the CDR3 is 11 residues. Germline V gene sequence: CDR1 DFQATT, CDR2 SNEGSKA (reference sequence). V was trimmed by 0 bases and J by 9 bases, leaving 6 bases between them. The CDR3 here is CSARETGEQFF. CDR3 sequence (DNA): TGCAGTGCTAGAGAGACGGGTGAGCAGTTCTTC.

This clonotype was counted at least ten times. The V and J genes are TRBV29-1 and TRBJ1-1; D perhaps matches TRBD1 (6 bases). Germline V gene sequence: CDR1 SQVTM, CDR2 ANQGSEA. Trimming took off 4 bases at V and 0 bases at J, with 12 bases between the two ends. The CDR3 covers 14 residues. The CDR3 DNA follows: TGCAGCGTTGCCTGGGGGGGCATGAACACTGAAGCTTTCTTT. Its protein is CSVAWGGMNTEAFF.